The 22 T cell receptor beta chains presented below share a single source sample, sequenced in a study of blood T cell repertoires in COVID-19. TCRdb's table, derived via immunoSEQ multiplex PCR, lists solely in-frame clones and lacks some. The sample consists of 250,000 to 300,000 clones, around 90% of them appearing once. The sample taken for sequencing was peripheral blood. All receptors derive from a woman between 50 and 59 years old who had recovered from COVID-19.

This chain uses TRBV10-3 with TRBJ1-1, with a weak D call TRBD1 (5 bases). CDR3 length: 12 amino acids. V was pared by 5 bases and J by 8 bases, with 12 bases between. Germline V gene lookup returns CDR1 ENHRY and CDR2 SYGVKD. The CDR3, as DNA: TGTGCCATCAGTTCGGACACTCCCGAAGCTTTCTTT. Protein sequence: CAISSDTPEAFF.

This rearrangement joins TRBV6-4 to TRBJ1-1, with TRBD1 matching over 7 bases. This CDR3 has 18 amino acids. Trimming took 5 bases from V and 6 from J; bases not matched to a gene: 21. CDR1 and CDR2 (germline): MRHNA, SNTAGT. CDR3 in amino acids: CASSSGAGKGNRGAEAFF. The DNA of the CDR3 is TGTGCCAGCAGTTCTGGGGCAGGGAAGGGGAACAGGGGCGCTGAAGCTTTCTTT.

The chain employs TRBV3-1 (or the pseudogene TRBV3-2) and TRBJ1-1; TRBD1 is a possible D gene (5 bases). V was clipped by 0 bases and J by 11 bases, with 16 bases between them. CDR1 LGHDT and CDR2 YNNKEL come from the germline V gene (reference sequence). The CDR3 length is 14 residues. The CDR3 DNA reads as TGTGCCAGCAGCCAAGACCTCGGTGGGGGGGGTGCTTTCTTT. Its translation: CASSQDLGGGGAFF.

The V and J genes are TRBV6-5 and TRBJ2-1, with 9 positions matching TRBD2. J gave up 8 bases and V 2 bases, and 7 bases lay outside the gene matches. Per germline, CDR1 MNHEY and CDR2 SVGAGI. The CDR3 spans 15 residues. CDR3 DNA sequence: TGTGCCAGCAGTTACCTAGCGGGACCTCTGGATGAGCAGTTCTTC. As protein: CASSYLAGPLDEQFF.

For the CDR3, the DNA is TGCGCCAGCAGCTTGGGTCCGGGGAACACTGAAGCTTTCTTT. Protein: CASSLGPGNTEAFF. This chain joins TRBV5-1 and TRBJ1-1, with no clear D. Trimming left V 0 bases short and J 1 base short, with 7 bases between. The CDR3 is 14 amino acids. Per the germline V gene, CDR1 is SGHRS and CDR2 is YFSETQ.

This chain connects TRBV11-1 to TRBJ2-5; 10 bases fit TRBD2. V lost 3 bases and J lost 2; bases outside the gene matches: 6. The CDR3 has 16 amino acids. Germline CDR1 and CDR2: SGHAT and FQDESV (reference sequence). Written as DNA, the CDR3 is TGTGCCAGCAGCTTGGGTAGCGGGGGGTTACAAGAGACCCAGTACTTC. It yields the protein CASSLGSGGLQETQYF.

The CDR3 here is CASSSTGGSTYEQYF. CDR3 DNA: TGTGCCAGCAGCTCGACGGGGGGCTCTACCTACGAGCAGTACTTC. The chain combines TRBV5-4 with TRBJ2-7; TRBD2 might be the D (7 bases). The CDR3 runs 15 residues. CDR1 SGHNT and CDR2 YYREEE come from the germline V gene (reference sequence). Between the trimmed V and J ends, which lost 3 bases and 2 bases, there was a span of 15 bases.

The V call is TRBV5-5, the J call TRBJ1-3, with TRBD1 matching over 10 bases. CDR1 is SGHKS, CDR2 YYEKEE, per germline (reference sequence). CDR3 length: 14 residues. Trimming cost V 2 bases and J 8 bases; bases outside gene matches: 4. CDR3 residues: CASSFSGTGDTIYF. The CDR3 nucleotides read TGTGCCAGCAGCTTTTCCGGGACAGGGGACACCATATATTTT.

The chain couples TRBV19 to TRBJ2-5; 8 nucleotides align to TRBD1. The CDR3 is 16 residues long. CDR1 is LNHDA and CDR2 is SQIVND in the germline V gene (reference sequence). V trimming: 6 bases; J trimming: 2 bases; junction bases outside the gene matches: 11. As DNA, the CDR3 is TGTGCCAGTAGGGGACGGGCCGGGACAGGACAAGAGACCCAGTACTTC. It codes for CASRGRAGTGQETQYF.

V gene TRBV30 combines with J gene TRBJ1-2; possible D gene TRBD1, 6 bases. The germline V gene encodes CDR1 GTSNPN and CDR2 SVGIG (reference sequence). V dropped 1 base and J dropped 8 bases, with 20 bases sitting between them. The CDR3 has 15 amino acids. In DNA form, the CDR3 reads TGTGCCTGGAGTGGGGGTGGGCAGGGGAAAAGAGGCTACACCTTC. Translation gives CAWSGGGQGKRGYTF.

The CDR3 is CASSIGGNTEAFF. For the CDR3, the DNA is TGTGCCAGCAGCATCGGGGGAAACACTGAAGCTTTCTTT. V usage is TRBV6-6 and J usage is TRBJ1-1; TRBD1 is a possible D gene (5 bases). Germline assignment: CDR1 MNHNY and CDR2 SVGAGI (reference sequence). The CDR3 contains 13 residues. With 6 bases removed from V and 2 bases from J, the gap between germline ends came to 10 bases.

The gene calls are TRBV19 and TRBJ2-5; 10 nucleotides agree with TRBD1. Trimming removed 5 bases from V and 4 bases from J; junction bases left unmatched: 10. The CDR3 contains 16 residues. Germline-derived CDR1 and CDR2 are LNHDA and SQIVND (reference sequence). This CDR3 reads CASSARWDRGPETQYF. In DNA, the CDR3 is TGTGCCAGTAGTGCGCGCTGGGACAGGGGACCAGAGACCCAGTACTTC.

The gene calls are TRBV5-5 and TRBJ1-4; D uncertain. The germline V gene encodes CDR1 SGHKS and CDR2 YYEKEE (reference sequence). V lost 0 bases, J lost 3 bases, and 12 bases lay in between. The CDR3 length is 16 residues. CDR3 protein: CASSLAHAAPNEKLFF. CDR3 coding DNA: TGTGCCAGCAGCTTGGCGCACGCCGCGCCTAATGAAAAACTGTTTTTT.

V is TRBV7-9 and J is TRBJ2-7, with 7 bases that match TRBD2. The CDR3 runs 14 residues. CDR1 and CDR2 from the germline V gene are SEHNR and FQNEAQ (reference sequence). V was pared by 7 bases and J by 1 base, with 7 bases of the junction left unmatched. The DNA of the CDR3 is TGTGCCAGCACTCCGTCGGGGGGTTCCTACGAGCAGTACTTC. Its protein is CASTPSGGSYEQYF. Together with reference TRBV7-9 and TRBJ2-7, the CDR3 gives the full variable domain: DTGVSQNPRHKITKRGQNVTFRCDPISEHNRLYWYRQTLGQGPEFLTYFQNEAQLEKSRLLSDRFSAERPKGSFSTLEIQRTEQGDSAMYLCASTPSGGSYEQYFGPGTRLTVT.

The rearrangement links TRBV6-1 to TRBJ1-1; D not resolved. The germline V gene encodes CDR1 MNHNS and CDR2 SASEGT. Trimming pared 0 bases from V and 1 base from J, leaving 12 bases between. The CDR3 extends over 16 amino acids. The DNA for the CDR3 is TGTGCCAGCAGTGAAGCGCCCGACTCCTGGAACACTGAAGCTTTCTTT. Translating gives CASSEAPDSWNTEAFF.

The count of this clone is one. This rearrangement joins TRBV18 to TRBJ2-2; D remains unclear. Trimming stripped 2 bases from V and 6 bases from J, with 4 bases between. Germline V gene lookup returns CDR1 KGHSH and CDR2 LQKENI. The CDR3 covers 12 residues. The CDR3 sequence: CASSPSAGELFF. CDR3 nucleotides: TGTGCCAGCTCACCATCGGCCGGGGAGCTGTTTTTT.

The CDR3 protein is CASSFVPDSFNYGYTF. CDR3 coding DNA: TGTGCCAGCAGTTTCGTCCCGGACAGCTTCAACTATGGCTACACCTTC. V usage is TRBV27 and J usage is TRBJ1-2, with D maybe TRBD1 (6 bases). Germline loops: CDR1 MNHEY, CDR2 SMNVEV (reference sequence). This CDR3 has 16 amino acids. The V end was cut by 3 bases, the J end by 2 bases, with 16 bases between.

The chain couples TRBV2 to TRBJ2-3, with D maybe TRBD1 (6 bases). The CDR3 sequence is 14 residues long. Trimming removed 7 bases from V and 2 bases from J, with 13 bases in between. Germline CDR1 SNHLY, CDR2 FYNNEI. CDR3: CASNRAGPTDTQYF. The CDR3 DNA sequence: TGTGCCAGCAACAGGGCCGGACCCACAGATACGCAGTATTTT.

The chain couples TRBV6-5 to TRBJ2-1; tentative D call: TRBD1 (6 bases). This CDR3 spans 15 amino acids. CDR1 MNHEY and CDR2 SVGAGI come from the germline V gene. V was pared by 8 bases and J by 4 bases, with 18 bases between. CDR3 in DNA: TGTGCCAGCGCATTAATGAGACAGGTATACAATGAGCAGTTCTTC. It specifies CASALMRQVYNEQFF.

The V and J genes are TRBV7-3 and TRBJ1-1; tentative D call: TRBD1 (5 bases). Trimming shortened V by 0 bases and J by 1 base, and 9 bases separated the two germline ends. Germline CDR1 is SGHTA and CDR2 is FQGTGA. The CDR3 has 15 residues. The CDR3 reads CASSLTGGPNTEAFF. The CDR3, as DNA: TGTGCCAGCAGCTTAACGGGGGGACCGAACACTGAAGCTTTCTTT.

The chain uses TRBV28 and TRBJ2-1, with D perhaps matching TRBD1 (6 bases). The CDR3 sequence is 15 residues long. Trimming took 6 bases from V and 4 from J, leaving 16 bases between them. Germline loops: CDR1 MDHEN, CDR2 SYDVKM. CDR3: CASSRGWTEYNEQFF. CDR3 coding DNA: TGTGCCAGCAGCCGGGGCTGGACAGAGTACAATGAGCAGTTCTTC.

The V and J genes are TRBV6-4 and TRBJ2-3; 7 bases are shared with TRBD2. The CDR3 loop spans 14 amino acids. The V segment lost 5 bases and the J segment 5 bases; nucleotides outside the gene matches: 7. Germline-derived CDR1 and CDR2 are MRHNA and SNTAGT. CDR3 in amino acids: CASSLSGIEDTQYF. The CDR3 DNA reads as TGTGCCAGCAGTCTGAGCGGGATTGAAGATACGCAGTATTTT.